The sequence of this TCR beta chain was determined in a study of blood T cell repertoires in COVID-19. For the study at large: Specimens from acute and convalescent COVID-19 originated in the United States, Italy and Spain. T cells, B-cell-depleted T cells, or PBMCs provided the cDNA or gDNA that served as material.

V shed 5 bases and J 0 bases; nucleotides not matched to a gene: 7. There are 16 residues in the CDR3. Germline values: CDR1 SGHRS, CDR2 YFSETQ. TCRdb keeps only in-frame clones here, not all; method: immunoSEQ multiplex PCR. Of roughly 200,000 clones detected, around 83% appear once; the ten largest clones hold approximately 1.5%. Sequenced input: peripheral blood. This TCR was recovered from a human donor in a cohort sampled during active COVID-19. This rearrangement joins TRBV5-1 to TRBJ2-7; 11 nucleotides match TRBD2. CDR3 sequence reads: CASSQLAGGSSYEQYF. The CDR3 coding sequence is TGCGCCAGCAGTCAGCTAGCGGGGGGATCCTCCTACGAGCAGTACTTC.